The text below deals with one T cell receptor (beta chain). This specimen belongs to a study of control samples from healthy donors and cancer patients. Here immunoSEQ multiplex PCR was the method, and the copy in TCRdb shows in-frame clones only, minus some. The table lists fewer than 200,000 clones, almost 90% of them singletons, with under 5% in the top ten. The sequenced material came from blood. This clonotype originated in a woman in her 30s in good health.

CDR3 nucleotide sequence: TGTGCCAGCAGCCCCGGAACGAGGGAGCAGTACTTC. Its translation is CASSPGTREQYF. The gene calls are TRBV3-1 (or the pseudogene TRBV3-2) and TRBJ2-7; no firm D call. Trimming stripped 4 bases from V and 7 bases from J, with 11 bases between. Germline loops: CDR1 LGHDT, CDR2 YNNKEL (reference sequence). This CDR3 is built from 12 residues.